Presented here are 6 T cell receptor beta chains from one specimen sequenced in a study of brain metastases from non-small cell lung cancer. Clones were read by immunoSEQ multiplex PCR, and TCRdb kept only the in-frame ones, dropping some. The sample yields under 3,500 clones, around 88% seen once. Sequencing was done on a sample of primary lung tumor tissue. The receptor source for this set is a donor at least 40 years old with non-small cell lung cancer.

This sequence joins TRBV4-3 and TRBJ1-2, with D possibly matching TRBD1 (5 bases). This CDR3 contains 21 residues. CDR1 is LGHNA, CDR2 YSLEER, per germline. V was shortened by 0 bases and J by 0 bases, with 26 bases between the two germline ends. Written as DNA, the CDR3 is TGCGCCAGCAGCCAAGAGGTCCAGGAGTTAGGTTTGCTGGGGGCTAACTATGGCTACACCTTC. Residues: CASSQEVQELGLLGANYGYTF.

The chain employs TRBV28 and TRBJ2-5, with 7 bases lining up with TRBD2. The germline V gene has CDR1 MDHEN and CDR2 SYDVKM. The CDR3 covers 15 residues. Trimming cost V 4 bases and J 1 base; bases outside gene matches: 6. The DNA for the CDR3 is TGTGCCAGCAGTTCCGCGGGAGAGGGCCAAGAGACCCAGTACTTC. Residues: CASSSAGEGQETQYF.

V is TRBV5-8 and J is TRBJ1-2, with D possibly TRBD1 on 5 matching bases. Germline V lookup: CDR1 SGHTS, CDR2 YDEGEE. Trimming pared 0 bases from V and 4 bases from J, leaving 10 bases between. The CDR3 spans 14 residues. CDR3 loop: CASSLAGLGYGYTF. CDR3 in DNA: TGTGCCAGCAGCTTGGCAGGGCTCGGCTATGGCTACACCTTC. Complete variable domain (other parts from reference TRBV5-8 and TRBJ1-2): EAGVTQSPTHLIKTRGQQATLRCSPISGHTSVYWYQQALGLGLQFLLWYDEGEERNRGNFPPRFSGRQFPNYSSELNVNALELEDSALYLCASSLAGLGYGYTFGSGTRLTVV.

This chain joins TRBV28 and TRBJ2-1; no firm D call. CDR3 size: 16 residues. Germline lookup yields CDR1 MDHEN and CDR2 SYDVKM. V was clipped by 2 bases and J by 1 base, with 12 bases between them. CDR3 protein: CASSLGIGTSYNEQFF. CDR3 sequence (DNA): TGTGCCAGCAGTTTAGGTATAGGCACTTCCTACAATGAGCAGTTCTTC.

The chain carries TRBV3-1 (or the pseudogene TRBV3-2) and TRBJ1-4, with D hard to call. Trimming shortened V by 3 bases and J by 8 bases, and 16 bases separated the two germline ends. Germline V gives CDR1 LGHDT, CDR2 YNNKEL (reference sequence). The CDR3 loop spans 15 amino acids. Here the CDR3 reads CASSHTGSGKEKLFF. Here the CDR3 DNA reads TGTGCCAGCAGCCATACCGGGTCCGGAAAAGAAAAACTGTTTTTT.

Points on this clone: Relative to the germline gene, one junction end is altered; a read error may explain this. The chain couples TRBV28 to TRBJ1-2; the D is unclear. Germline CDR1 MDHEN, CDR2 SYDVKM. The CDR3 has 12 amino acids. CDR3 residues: CASSLRGYGYTF. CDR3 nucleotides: TGTGCCAGCAGTTTGAGAGGTTACGGCTATACCTTC.